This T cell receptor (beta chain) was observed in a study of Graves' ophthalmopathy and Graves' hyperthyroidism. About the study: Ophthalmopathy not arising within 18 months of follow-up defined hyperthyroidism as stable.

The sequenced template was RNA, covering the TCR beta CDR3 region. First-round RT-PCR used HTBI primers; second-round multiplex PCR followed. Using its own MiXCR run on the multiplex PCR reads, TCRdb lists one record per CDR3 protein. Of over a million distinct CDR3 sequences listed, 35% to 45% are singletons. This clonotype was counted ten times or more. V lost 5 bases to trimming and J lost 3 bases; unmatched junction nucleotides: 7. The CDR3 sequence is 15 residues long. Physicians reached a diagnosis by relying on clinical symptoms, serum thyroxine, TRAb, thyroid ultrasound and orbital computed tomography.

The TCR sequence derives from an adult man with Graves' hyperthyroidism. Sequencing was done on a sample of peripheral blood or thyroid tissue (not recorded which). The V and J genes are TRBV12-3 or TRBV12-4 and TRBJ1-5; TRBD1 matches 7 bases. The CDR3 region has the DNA TGTGCCAGCAGTCCCCAGGGGGGAGTCAATCAGCCCCAGCATTTT. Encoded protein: CASSPQGGVNQPQHF.